This TCR beta chain comes out of a study of OX40 agonist ivuxolimab in advanced cancers. TCRdb's table, derived via immunoSEQ multiplex PCR, lists solely in-frame clones and lacks some. The sample lists some 130,000 clones; less than 95% were seen once. The germline V gene has CDR1 ENHRY and CDR2 SYGVKD. The CDR3 spans 13 residues. V gave up 6 bases and J gave up 1 base, with 9 bases separating them. The sample holds one count of this clone. The chain employs TRBV10-3 and TRBJ2-5; D may be TRBD1 (6 bases). The material was CD4+ or CD8+ T cells sorted from blood, obtained in a trial of the OX40 agonist ivuxolimab. The clonotype was recovered from an adult with an advanced solid tumor such as melanoma, head and neck, liver or kidney cancer. The CDR3 region has the DNA TGTGCCATCAGCACAGGGCTCCAAGAGACCCAGTACTTC. Translating it yields CAISTGLQETQYF.